These 8 T cell receptor beta chains were all obtained from the same sample, sequenced in a study of siplizumab effects on memory and regulatory T cells. TCRdb keeps only in-frame clones here, not all; method: immunoSEQ multiplex PCR. The sample shows over 85,000 clones, roughly 95% of them seen only once. The sample taken for sequencing was naive CD4+ T cells sorted from blood. These receptors all come from a human donor in good health.

The chain links TRBV27 to TRBJ2-3; tentative D call: TRBD1 (6 bases). CDR1 and CDR2 (germline): MNHEY, SMNVEV (reference sequence). Deletions cut 3 bases from V and 2 bases from J, with 12 bases between. The CDR3 spans 15 residues. The CDR3 region is CASSLVGAYTDTQYF. CDR3 bases: TGTGCCAGCAGTTTGGTGGGGGCCTACACAGATACGCAGTATTTT.

The J gene is TRBJ2-3, the V gene TRBV4-1; D gene ambiguous. Looked up from germline, CDR1 is MGHRA and CDR2 is YSYEKL. The CDR3 is 15 residues long. The V and J ends lost 1 base and 0 bases respectively, with 8 bases between them. The CDR3 loop reads CASSQAGSSTDTQYF. CDR3 nucleotide sequence: TGCGCCAGCAGCCAAGCAGGATCAAGCACAGATACGCAGTATTTT.

CDR3 region: CASQASGAQETQYF. As DNA, the CDR3 is TGTGCCAGCCAGGCTAGCGGGGCTCAAGAGACCCAGTACTTC. The chain recombines TRBV6-5 with TRBJ2-5; 9 bases line up with TRBD2. Germline CDR1 is MNHEY and CDR2 is SVGAGI. This CDR3 comprises 14 residues. V lost 8 bases and J lost 2; bases outside the gene matches: 6.

The J gene is TRBJ2-5, the V gene TRBV2; the match to TRBD2 covers 7 bases. Germline V gene sequence: CDR1 SNHLY, CDR2 FYNNEI. V lost 6 bases, J lost 0 bases, and 1 base stayed unmatched. CDR3 length: 13 amino acids. CDR3 residues: CASRGGDQETQYF. Here the CDR3 DNA reads TGTGCCAGCAGGGGAGGGGACCAAGAGACCCAGTACTTC.

The chain recombines TRBV5-1 with TRBJ2-1, with D maybe TRBD2 (6 bases). CDR3 length equals 15 residues. Germline V gives CDR1 SGHRS, CDR2 YFSETQ. Between the trimmed V and J ends, which lost 2 bases and 1 base, there was a span of 10 bases. CDR3 residues: CASSFSAGSYNEQFF. The CDR3 DNA is TGCGCCAGCAGCTTCAGTGCGGGGTCCTACAATGAGCAGTTCTTC.

The J gene is TRBJ1-1, the V gene TRBV27; D is ambiguous. Trimming removed 6 bases from V and 1 base from J, with 9 bases in between. CDR1 is MNHEY and CDR2 is SMNVEV in the germline V gene (reference sequence). This CDR3 is built from 13 residues. The CDR3 DNA reads as TGTGCCAGCAGAGCCCGGGAGAACACTGAAGCTTTCTTT. Its protein product is CASRARENTEAFF.

V and J are TRBV19 and TRBJ1-2; the match to TRBD1 covers 8 bases. The CDR3 length is 15 residues. With V trimmed by 1 base and J by 4 bases, 5 bases remained unmatched. Germline CDR1 is LNHDA and CDR2 is SQIVND (reference sequence). Here the CDR3 DNA reads TGTGCCAGTAGTATAGTACCGGGACAGGCCTATGGCTACACCTTC. It yields the protein CASSIVPGQAYGYTF.

This CDR3 reads CASSSLRGTEAFF. CDR3 nucleotide sequence: TGTGCCAGCAGCTCCCTTCGGGGGACTGAAGCTTTCTTT. The V call is TRBV11-3, the J call TRBJ1-1; D might be TRBD1 (5 bases). The CDR3 covers 13 residues. The germline V and J ends were trimmed by 4 bases and 5 bases, with 11 bases remaining between them. Germline V CDR1 and CDR2: SGHNT, YENEEA.